This is a list of T cell receptor beta chains from one sample in a study of blood T cell repertoires in COVID-19. Profiled with immunoSEQ multiplex PCR; TCRdb holds only in-frame clones, not every one. Of under 350,000 clones listed, about 89% are singletons. The sequencing input was peripheral blood. The receptors originated from a man aged 35-49 years with acute or convalescent COVID-19. CDR3s include the opening cysteine and the closing phenylalanine or tryptophan. D genes are given only for firm matches. Some rows have no size entry. The others give once, few or many, or a class for an expanded clone.

- | TRBJ1-2 | TRBV5-1 | - | TGCGCCAGCAGCCCTCCGGGACTTGACTATGGCTACACCTTC | CASSPPGLDYGYTF
- | TRBJ1-5 | TRBV10-3 | - | TGTGCCATCAGTGACCTCGACACGGGAACCAATCAGCCCCAGCATTTT | CAISDLDTGTNQPQHF
- | TRBJ1-2 | TRBV6-4 | once | TGTGCCACCCCATTGGAGGTAACTAACTATGGCTACACCTTC | CATPLEVTNYGYTF
- | TRBJ2-3 | TRBV2 | - | TGTGCCAGCAGGCGCGGGACCGATACGCAGTATTTT | CASRRGTDTQYF
TRBD1 | TRBJ1-4 | TRBV7-6 | - | TGTGCCAGCAGCCCCCAGACAGGGGGGGTGGAAAAACTGTTTTTT | CASSPQTGGVEKLFF
- | TRBJ2-2 | TRBV5-4 | - | TGTGCCAGCAGCTTGGCGGCGGCGAACACCGGGGAGCTGTTTTTT | CASSLAAANTGELFF
TRBD1 | TRBJ2-3 | TRBV18 | - | TGTGCCAGCTCACCCCAACAAAGGGGGCAGGCAGATACGCAGTATTTT | CASSPQQRGQADTQYF
TRBD2 | TRBJ2-1 | TRBV3-1/TRBV3-2 | - | TGTGCCAGCAGCCAAGTGGGGGGGAGTGAGCAGTTCTTC | CASSQVGGSEQFF
TRBD1 | TRBJ1-6 | TRBV15 | - | TGTGCCACCAGCAGAGGTGGGACAGGAAATTCACCCCTCCACTTT | CATSRGGTGNSPLHF
TRBD1 | TRBJ1-1 | TRBV29-1 | - | TGCAGCGGTGAGGGGACAGGGGGCTTTACTGAAGCTTTCTTT | CSGEGTGGFTEAFF
- | TRBJ1-6 | TRBV11-2 | once | TGTGCCAGCAGCTTTCCTAGCTCCTATAATTCACCCCTCCACTTT | CASSFPSSYNSPLHF
- | TRBJ1-3 | TRBV2 | - | TGTGCCAGCAGTGCCACTGGAGGGGCATCTGGAAACACCATATATTTT | CASSATGGASGNTIYF
- | TRBJ1-4 | TRBV5-1 | - | TGCGCCAGCAGCCTGGAGGGGGTAGGGAATGAAAAACTGTTTTTT | CASSLEGVGNEKLFF
TRBD2 | TRBJ2-1 | TRBV15 | - | TGTGCCACCAGCATCAGCCTAGCGGGGGGGTATGAGCAGTTCTTC | CATSISLAGGYEQFF
TRBD1 | TRBJ1-3 | TRBV29-1 | - | TGCAGCGTTGGGGTCCAGGGGGTCGGAAACACCATATATTTT | CSVGVQGVGNTIYF
TRBD1 | TRBJ2-7 | TRBV5-1 | - | TGCGCCAGCAGCTCATGGACAGGGGCCTACGAGCAGTACTTC | CASSSWTGAYEQYF
- | TRBJ1-4 | TRBV5-1 | - | TGCGCCAGCAGCTTGGAGGGGTCTAATGAAAAACTGTTTTTT | CASSLEGSNEKLFF
TRBD1 | TRBJ1-1 | TRBV9 | - | TGTGCCAGCAGCCCGGGGGGGGACAGCAACACTGAAGCTTTCTTT | CASSPGGDSNTEAFF
- | TRBJ2-7 | TRBV6-5 | - | TGTGCCAGCAGTAAGTTCGGCGGAATAGGCGAGCAGTACTTC | CASSKFGGIGEQYF
- | TRBJ2-5 | TRBV6-5 | - | TGTGCCATTCGAGAGGGTGAGACCCAGTACTTC | CAIREGETQYF
TRBD2 | TRBJ2-7 | TRBV19 | - | TGTGCCAGTAGTTCAGCGGGGGCCTACGAGCAGTACTTC | CASSSAGAYEQYF
TRBD1 | TRBJ2-4 | TRBV10-1 | - | TGCGCCGGAGACAGGGGAGAGTGCAAAAACATTCAGTACTTC | CAGDRGECKNIQYF
TRBD2 | TRBJ2-1 | TRBV6-1 | - | TGTGCCAGCAGTGAAGCCGTTGGAGCGGGGGCCTCCAACTCCTACAATGAGCAGTTCTTC | CASSEAVGAGASNSYNEQFF
- | TRBJ1-2 | TRBV6-5 | - | TGTGCCAGCGGCGGAGAAACCAGTGGCTACACCTTC | CASGGETSGYTF
TRBD1 | TRBJ1-1 | TRBV12-5 | - | TGTGCTAGTGCCTCGAACGGACAGGGGAAGGGGAAAAACACTGAAGCTTTCTTT | CASASNGQGKGKNTEAFF
TRBD1 | TRBJ2-7 | TRBV5-6 | once | TGTGCCAGCAGCCCCTCCGGGACAGTCCCGAACGAGCAGTACTTC | CASSPSGTVPNEQYF
TRBD2 | TRBJ2-7 | TRBV4-1 | - | TGCGCCAGCAGCGGGGGACTAGCGGGCCTCTCCTACGAGCAGTACTTC | CASSGGLAGLSYEQYF
- | TRBJ1-1 | TRBV18 | - | TGTGCCAGCTCACCACGGCCAGACATAGACACTGAAGCTTTCTTT | CASSPRPDIDTEAFF
- | TRBJ2-2 | TRBV2 | - | TGTGCCAGCAGTGAAGTCAATTCCAACACCGGGGAGCTGTTTTTT | CASSEVNSNTGELFF
- | TRBJ2-1 | TRBV11-3 | - | TGTGCCAGCAGCCTTGACAGTAACAATGAGCAGTTCTTC | CASSLDSNNEQFF
- | TRBJ2-2 | TRBV2 | once | TGTGCCAGCAGGAGGTCGGGTCTCCAGAGGGAGCTGTTTTTT | CASRRSGLQRELFF
- | TRBJ1-2 | TRBV13 | few | TGTGCCAGTAGCCTTCTCGGACTGGGTGGCTACACCTTC | CASSLLGLGGYTF
- | TRBJ1-1 | TRBV12-5 | - | TGTGCTAGTGGTTTGGTACTAGGGCAGGAGGGCACTGAAGCTTTCTTT | CASGLVLGQEGTEAFF
- | TRBJ1-1 | TRBV5-5 | - | TGTGCCAGCATCAGCAGGGCCCTGAACACTGAAGCTTTCTTT | CASISRALNTEAFF
- | TRBJ2-1 | TRBV5-1 | - | TGCGCCAGCAGCTTCGACGGGAGCTCCTACAATGAGCAGTTCTTC | CASSFDGSSYNEQFF
TRBD1 | TRBJ1-2 | TRBV5-1 | - | TGCGCCAGCAGCTCGACGACAGGGAGAGATGGCTACACCTTC | CASSSTTGRDGYTF
TRBD1 | TRBJ2-1 | TRBV7-6 | - | TGTGCCAGCAGCGGGGACAGGAACGGTGAGCAGTTCTTC | CASSGDRNGEQFF
TRBD2 | TRBJ2-1 | TRBV5-4 | - | TGTGCCAGCAGCTTTAAGCGGGGGGGTACCTTCAATGAGCAGTTCTTC | CASSFKRGGTFNEQFF
- | TRBJ1-5 | TRBV5-1 | - | TGCGCCAGCAGCTTTGAAGGGGCACGCAATCAGCCCCAGCATTTT | CASSFEGARNQPQHF
- | TRBJ1-6 | TRBV7-8 | few | TGTGCCAGCAGCCCGCGGTTTGCCCGGGATGGTTCACCCCTCCACTTT | CASSPRFARDGSPLHF
TRBD2 | TRBJ2-1 | TRBV5-1 | - | TGCGCCAGCAGCCCCCACCTGGGTAGCGGGGCGTACAATGAGCAGTTCTTC | CASSPHLGSGAYNEQFF
- | TRBJ1-3 | TRBV6-6 | - | TGTGCCAGCACCCAGGACTACTTCTCTGGAAACACCATATATTTT | CASTQDYFSGNTIYF
TRBD1 | TRBJ1-1 | TRBV6-5 | - | TGTGCCAGCAGTACATCGGGACAGGGCAGACCTGAAGCTTTCTTT | CASSTSGQGRPEAFF